In this sample, the clone carrying this T cell receptor beta chain turned up a few times. The antigen is not known. Germline V gives CDR1 SGHRS, CDR2 YFSETQ. V lost 0 bases to trimming and J lost 0 bases, with 10 bases between them. The length of the CDR3 is 16 residues. The entry originates in a study of cytomegalovirus exposure and HLA in healthy donors. As for the study in general: Drawn from HLA-typed donors, 83 million or so unique TCRs were held in an early data release.

Study results and caveats: A later analysis revealed that TCR association rates differed between HLA loci, peaking at DRB1 and bottoming out at HLA-C. Investigators reported 150 to 200 TCR beta chains as tied to cytomegalovirus. Most TCR sequences proved rare, with some public TCRs found in many donors.

PCR primers comprised 60 Vbeta and 13 Jbeta primers. Some clones are missing from TCRdb's copy, which holds only in-frame ones; the method was immunoSEQ multiplex PCR. In the table there are over 100,000 clones, roughly 80% of which are singletons. The sample taken for sequencing was PBMCs. V is TRBV5-1 and J is TRBJ1-3; no reliable D call. The sequence derives from a female donor in good health and CMV-seronegative. The CDR3 is CASSLEGRGSGNTIYF. The CDR3 DNA reads as TGCGCCAGCAGCTTGGAAGGGAGAGGCTCTGGAAACACCATATATTTT.